These 9 T cell receptor beta chains came from one sample sequenced in a study of blood T cell repertoires in COVID-19. The data were produced by immunoSEQ multiplex PCR, yet TCRdb's version contains in-frame clones alone and is incomplete. This sample has 100,000 to 150,000 clones; approximately 87% occur once, and the top ten carry about 8%. The sequenced sample was peripheral blood. These receptors were obtained from a man aged 45-65 years with acute or convalescent COVID-19.

The rearrangement joins TRBV6-6 to TRBJ2-1, with TRBD1 matching over 8 bases. Germline V lookup: CDR1 MNHNY, CDR2 SVGAGI (reference sequence). Trimming cost V 6 bases and J 4 bases; bases outside gene matches: 8. CDR3 length: 15 amino acids. In nucleotides, the CDR3 is TGTGCCAGCAGGGATGGACAGGGTTCGTACAATGAGCAGTTCTTC. This codes for CASRDGQGSYNEQFF.

This clone was seen a few times. The chain couples TRBV5-1 to TRBJ2-1; 7 positions match TRBD2. The trim removed 0 bases at V and 7 bases at J, leaving 4 bases unmatched. Per germline, CDR1 SGHRS and CDR2 YFSETQ. This CDR3 is 14 amino acids long. CDR3 loop: CASSLDLAANEQFF. The CDR3 DNA reads TGCGCCAGCAGCTTGGATCTAGCGGCAAATGAGCAGTTCTTC.

V gene TRBV19 combines with J gene TRBJ2-3, with D tentatively TRBD1 (6 bases). V was shortened by 7 bases and J by 0 bases, with 11 bases between the two germline ends. Looked up from germline, CDR1 is LNHDA and CDR2 is SQIVND (reference sequence). The CDR3 runs to 14 residues. CDR3 region: CASNPTGSTDTQYF. In DNA, the CDR3 is TGTGCCAGTAATCCAACAGGGAGCACAGATACGCAGTATTTT.

A word on this clone: Other DNA sequences of this sample code for an identical CDR3. The V and J genes are TRBV12-3 or TRBV12-4 and TRBJ2-7, with D hard to call. V lost 3 bases and J 3 bases, leaving 3 bases between the germline ends. CDR3 size: 11 residues. CDR3 sequence reads: CASSFNYEQYF. For the CDR3, the DNA is TGTGCCAGCAGTTTCAACTACGAGCAGTACTTC.

This chain joins TRBV28 and TRBJ1-5; D not resolved. The CDR3 is 15 residues long. Germline values: CDR1 MDHEN, CDR2 SYDVKM. V shed 7 bases and J shed 4 bases, with 17 bases lying between them. The CDR3 region has the DNA TGTGCCAGCATTACCAGCGCACCAAGGAATCAGCCCCAGCATTTT. This codes for CASITSAPRNQPQHF.

The gene calls are TRBV7-6 and TRBJ2-7; 7 positions agree with TRBD1. CDR1 SGHVS and CDR2 FNYEAQ come from the germline V gene. With 3 bases clipped from V and 1 base from J, the junction kept 3 bases outside the gene matches. The CDR3 extends over 14 amino acids. DNA for the CDR3: TGTGCCAGCAGCTTTGGACAGGAATCCTACGAGCAGTACTTC. This encodes CASSFGQESYEQYF.

The chain recombines TRBV5-6 with TRBJ2-2, with TRBD2 matching over 14 bases. CDR1 and CDR2 from the germline V gene are SGHDT and YYEEEE. The CDR3 covers 19 residues. The V and J ends lost 4 bases and 1 base, in that order; junction bases with no gene match: 9. In DNA, the CDR3 is TGTGCCAGCAGCACTCCGGGACTAGCGGGAGCATTGAACACCGGGGAGCTGTTTTTT. Its translation: CASSTPGLAGALNTGELFF.

The V and J genes are TRBV7-2 and TRBJ1-3, with 9 nucleotides matching TRBD1. From germline, CDR1 is SGHTA and CDR2 FQGNSA. The CDR3 has 16 amino acids. Trimming at V came to 2 bases and at J to 4 bases, leaving 6 bases not matched to a gene. This CDR3 is CASSLLPGQGGNTIYF. CDR3 bases: TGTGCCAGCAGCTTACTTCCCGGACAGGGGGGAAACACCATATATTTT.

The chain couples TRBV29-1 to TRBJ1-1; 9 bases match TRBD1. The germline V gene encodes CDR1 SQVTM and CDR2 ANQGSEA. This CDR3 is built from 13 residues. With 7 bases clipped from V and 3 bases from J, the junction kept 6 bases outside the gene matches. The CDR3 nucleotides are TGCAGCGGCTTCGACAGGGGGTACACTGAAGCTTTCTTT. Protein: CSGFDRGYTEAFF.